These 13 T cell receptor beta chains share one sample of origin, sequenced in a study of blood T cell repertoires in COVID-19. Clones were read by immunoSEQ multiplex PCR, and TCRdb kept only the in-frame ones, dropping some. The table shows 110,000 or so clones, with 75% to 90% occurring only once. Sequencing was performed on peripheral blood. The source of these receptors is a woman aged 40 to 50 with acute or convalescent COVID-19.

J is TRBJ1-5 and V is TRBV2, with 8 nucleotides matching TRBD1. CDR3 length: 14 amino acids. Germline V gene lookup returns CDR1 SNHLY and CDR2 FYNNEI. The J segment lost 3 bases and the V segment lost 7 bases, leaving 5 bases of the junction unmatched. For the CDR3, the DNA is TGTGCCAGCATTTCAGGGGGCACCAATCAGCCCCAGCATTTT. This gives the protein CASISGGTNQPQHF. Using reference TRBV2 and TRBJ1-5 for the parts outside the CDR3, the full variable domain is EPEVTQTPSHQVTQMGQEVILRCVPISNHLYFYWYRQILGQKVEFLVSFYNNEISEKSEIFDDQFSVERPDGSNFTLKIRSTKLEDSAMYFCASISGGTNQPQHFGDGTRLSIL.

The rearrangement links TRBV7-2 to TRBJ2-5; 9 bases match TRBD1. J gave up 0 bases and V 1 base, and 6 bases lay outside the gene matches. Germline CDR1 and CDR2: SGHTA and FQGNSA. This CDR3 has 17 residues. The CDR3 sequence: CASSLVGQGPDQETQYF. The CDR3 DNA reads as TGTGCCAGCAGCTTAGTTGGACAGGGGCCCGACCAAGAGACCCAGTACTTC.

This chain joins TRBV15 and TRBJ2-6; D perhaps matches TRBD1 (6 bases). The CDR3 has 16 residues. Trimming removed 2 bases at V and 5 bases at J, with 13 bases between. Germline-derived CDR1 and CDR2 are LNHNV and YYDKDF (reference sequence). The CDR3 coding sequence is TGTGCCACCAGCAGACCGACAGGTGGAAGGGCCAACGTCCTGACTTTC. Its protein is CATSRPTGGRANVLTF.

The rearrangement joins TRBV19 to TRBJ1-5, with D hard to call. This CDR3 region has 15 residues. From germline, CDR1 is LNHDA and CDR2 SQIVND (reference sequence). V was cut by 1 base and J by 0 bases, with 7 bases left in between. CDR3 residues: CASSIGRVSNQPQHF. In DNA form, the CDR3 reads TGTGCCAGTAGTATAGGTCGAGTTAGCAATCAGCCCCAGCATTTT. The complete variable domain, with remaining parts taken from reference TRBV19 and TRBJ1-5, reads DGGITQSPKYLFRKEGQNVTLSCEQNLNHDAMYWYRQDPGQGLRLIYYSQIVNDFQKGDIAEGYSVSREKKESFPLTVTSAQKNPTAFYLCASSIGRVSNQPQHFGDGTRLSIL.

This chain links TRBV3-1 (or the pseudogene TRBV3-2) with TRBJ1-2; D may be TRBD1 (6 bases). The CDR3 has 14 amino acids. CDR1 is LGHDT and CDR2 is YNNKEL in the germline V gene (reference sequence). V dropped 0 bases and J dropped 4 bases, with 9 bases sitting between them. CDR3 DNA: TGTGCCAGCAGCCAAGAACCCAGGGGCTATGGCTACACCTTC. It is translated as CASSQEPRGYGYTF.

The chain links TRBV19 to TRBJ1-5, with unresolved D. In germline, CDR1 is LNHDA, CDR2 SQIVND (reference sequence). The CDR3 contains 12 residues. Trimming shortened V by 6 bases and J by 4 bases, and 7 bases separated the two germline ends. The CDR3 nucleotides are TGTGCCAGTAGCGAACTAAATCAGCCCCAGCATTTT. Encoded protein: CASSELNQPQHF.

The chain uses TRBV9 and TRBJ2-2; 8 bases align to TRBD2. The germline V gene encodes CDR1 SGDLS and CDR2 YYNGEE. This CDR3 contains 15 residues. J gave up 5 bases and V 6 bases, and 9 bases lay outside the gene matches. For the CDR3, the DNA is TGTGCCAGCACCCCTGGCGGGGGGCGTACCGGGGAGCTGTTTTTT. The encoded protein is CASTPGGGRTGELFF. Full variable domain (missing parts from reference TRBV9 and TRBJ2-2): DSGVTQTPKHLITATGQRVTLRCSPRSGDLSVYWYQQSLDQGLQFLIQYYNGEERAKGNILERFSAQQFPDLHSELNLSSLELGDSALYFCASTPGGGRTGELFFGEGSRLTVL.

This chain joins TRBV11-2 and TRBJ1-2, with D possibly matching TRBD1 (5 bases). The CDR3 spans 16 residues. Trimming removed 5 bases at V and 2 bases at J, with 18 bases between. Germline CDR1 and CDR2: SGHAT and FQNNGV. Here the CDR3 reads CASSRSAGTVNYGYTF. The CDR3 bases are TGTGCCAGCAGCCGTTCGGCGGGGACGGTGAACTATGGCTACACCTTC. The full variable domain, its missing parts supplied by reference TRBV11-2 and TRBJ1-2, is EAGVAQSPRYKIIEKRQSVAFWCNPISGHATLYWYQQILGQGPKLLIQFQNNGVVDDSQLPKDRFSAERLKGVDSTLKIQPAKLEDSAVYLCASSRSAGTVNYGYTFGSGTRLTVV.

This clone has only a few counts. V is TRBV5-1 and J is TRBJ2-7, with D possibly matching TRBD1 (6 bases). Germline V gene lookup returns CDR1 SGHRS and CDR2 YFSETQ. Between the trimmed V and J ends, which lost 4 bases and 0 bases, there was a span of 14 bases. The CDR3 length is 15 residues. The CDR3 coding sequence is TGCGCCAGCAGCCGGACGACAGGAGACTCCTACGAGCAGTACTTC. It codes for CASSRTTGDSYEQYF.

The chain employs TRBV5-1 and TRBJ2-3; D not certain. V lost 5 bases and J 1 base, leaving 11 bases between the germline ends. Germline V gives CDR1 SGHRS, CDR2 YFSETQ. The CDR3 runs 14 residues. CDR3 sequence: CASRKEMGTDTQYF. The CDR3 DNA follows: TGCGCCAGCAGAAAAGAGATGGGCACAGATACGCAGTATTTT.

V and J are TRBV19 and TRBJ1-2; no clear D. Germline V gives CDR1 LNHDA, CDR2 SQIVND (reference sequence). This CDR3 has 15 amino acids. Deletions cut 4 bases from V and 7 bases from J, with 19 bases between. DNA for the CDR3: TGTGCCAGTAGTACCCAGGACGTCCCAGGAGGTGGCTACACCTTC. Translation: CASSTQDVPGGGYTF.

The rearrangement joins TRBV2 to TRBJ2-3; no clear D. The CDR3 runs to 12 residues. Trimming cost V 9 bases and J 2 bases, with 9 bases left between them. Germline V lookup: CDR1 SNHLY, CDR2 FYNNEI. In DNA form, the CDR3 reads TGTGCCAGTGCGGTTATCACAGATACGCAGTATTTT. Encoded protein: CASAVITDTQYF.

The J gene is TRBJ1-1, the V gene TRBV5-4; D may be TRBD1 (5 bases). Trimming shortened V by 0 bases and J by 2 bases, and 8 bases separated the two germline ends. Per the germline V gene, CDR1 is SGHNT and CDR2 is YYREEE (reference sequence). The CDR3 is 14 residues long. CDR3 sequence reads: CASSLVGDNTEAFF. CDR3 in DNA: TGTGCCAGCAGCTTGGTAGGGGATAACACTGAAGCTTTCTTT.